Each of the 3 T cell receptor beta chains below was sequenced from the same sample in a study of CXCR3-negative and CXCR3-positive naive CD8 T cells. The authors made the TRB cDNA libraries by 5' RACE using UMI labels. TCRdb reanalyzed the 5' RACE reads and collapses them to one entry per CDR3 protein, without DNA. This table lists some 41,000 distinct CDR3 sequences. Sequenced material: memory CD8+ T cells from blood. The receptors were sampled from a human donor in good health. Some clones in this sample may be carry-over from other donors' samples.

The chain recombines TRBV19 with TRBJ1-2. This CDR3 contains 15 residues. Germline assignment: CDR1 LNHDA and CDR2 SQIVND (reference sequence). CDR3 protein: CASTSWSAGYEGYTF.

V usage is TRBV25-1 and J usage is TRBJ1-2. There are 12 residues in the CDR3. Germline CDR1 reads MGHDK; CDR2 reads SYGVNS. CDR3 in amino acids: CASSESDYGYTF.

The chain links TRBV20-1 to TRBJ2-1; lacking DNA, the TRBD2 call made by TCRdb goes unchecked. Germline-derived CDR1 and CDR2 are DFQATT and SNEGSKA (reference sequence). The CDR3 loop spans 17 amino acids. The CDR3 loop reads CSARDLAGTPSYNEQFF.